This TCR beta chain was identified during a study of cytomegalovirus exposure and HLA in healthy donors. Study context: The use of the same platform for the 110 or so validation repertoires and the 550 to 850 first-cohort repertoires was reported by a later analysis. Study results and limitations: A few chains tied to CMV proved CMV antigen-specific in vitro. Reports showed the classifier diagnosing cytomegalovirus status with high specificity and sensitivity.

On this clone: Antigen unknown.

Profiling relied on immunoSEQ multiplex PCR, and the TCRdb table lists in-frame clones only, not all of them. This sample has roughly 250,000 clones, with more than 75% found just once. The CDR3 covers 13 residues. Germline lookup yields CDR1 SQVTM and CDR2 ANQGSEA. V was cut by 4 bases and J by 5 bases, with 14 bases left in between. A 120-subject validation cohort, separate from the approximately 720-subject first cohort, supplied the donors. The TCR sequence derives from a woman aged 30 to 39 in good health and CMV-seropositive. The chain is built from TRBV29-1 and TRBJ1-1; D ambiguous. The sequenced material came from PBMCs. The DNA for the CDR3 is TGCAGCGTTGCCTACGTTGGAGGAACTGAAGCTTTCTTT. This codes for CSVAYVGGTEAFF.